One sample yielded the 27 T cell receptor beta chains listed below, sequenced in a study of T cells in localized non-small cell lung cancer. TCRdb's table, derived via immunoSEQ multiplex PCR, lists solely in-frame clones and lacks some. The table lists some 50,000 clones, about 88% of them singletons. Sequenced here: PBMCs, sampled before any cancer treatment. Source of these receptors: a female donor with stage II lung adenocarcinoma.

As to this clone: The same CDR3 can be traced to other DNA sequences in this sample. The J gene is TRBJ1-1, the V gene TRBV9; no reliable D call. The CDR3 length is 13 residues. V was clipped by 0 bases and J by 1 base, with 4 bases between them. Germline loops: CDR1 SGDLS, CDR2 YYNGEE. The chain's CDR3 is CASSVGRNTEAFF. The CDR3 bases are TGTGCCAGCAGCGTAGGAAGGAACACTGAAGCTTTCTTT.

V is TRBV4-2 and J is TRBJ2-3; no clear D gene. Trimming removed 0 bases at V and 0 bases at J, with 4 bases between. There are 14 residues in the CDR3. Germline lookup yields CDR1 LGHNA and CDR2 YNFKEQ. In DNA, the CDR3 is TGTGCCAGCAGCCAAGAAATTAGCACAGATACGCAGTATTTT. Its translation: CASSQEISTDTQYF.

This sequence joins TRBV9 and TRBJ2-3; unclear D gene. This CDR3 region has 17 residues. The V gene lost 0 bases and the J gene lost 1 base, with 15 bases spanning the gap. Germline CDR1 reads SGDLS; CDR2 reads YYNGEE. DNA for the CDR3: TGTGCCAGCAGCGTAGAGGCCAAATTTTGGGGCACAGATACGCAGTATTTT. The encoded protein is CASSVEAKFWGTDTQYF. The variable domain in full, with the rest retrieved from reference TRBV9 and TRBJ2-3, is DSGVTQTPKHLITATGQRVTLRCSPRSGDLSVYWYQQSLDQGLQFLIQYYNGEERAKGNILERFSAQQFPDLHSELNLSSLELGDSALYFCASSVEAKFWGTDTQYFGPGTRLTVL.

The chain combines TRBV7-8 with TRBJ1-2; TRBD1 might be the D (6 bases). The germline V gene encodes CDR1 SGHVS and CDR2 FQNEAQ. The CDR3 extends over 14 amino acids. Deletions cut 11 bases from V and 2 bases from J, with 18 bases between. CDR3 nucleotides: TGTGCCTGCGGACAGAACGAGTGGAACTATGGCTACACCTTC. Translation gives CACGQNEWNYGYTF.

J is TRBJ2-3 and V is TRBV18; D might be TRBD1 or TRBD2, each matching 5 bases. The CDR3 totals 14 residues. The germline CDR1 and CDR2 sequences are KGHSH and LQKENI. V lost 10 bases and J lost 0, with 14 bases in between. CDR3 sequence reads: CATTGRTSTDTQYF. The DNA for the CDR3 is TGTGCCACAACGGGGCGAACTAGCACAGATACGCAGTATTTT.

The gene calls are TRBV7-3 and TRBJ2-1, with 12 bases that match TRBD2. In germline, CDR1 is SGHTA, CDR2 FQGTGA. Trimming removed 4 bases from V and 4 bases from J; junction bases left unmatched: 5. The CDR3 has 16 amino acids. In DNA, the CDR3 is TGTGCCAGCAGCTCCATACTAGCGGGGGGTTACAATGAGCAGTTCTTC. Its protein is CASSSILAGGYNEQFF.

This chain uses TRBV2 with TRBJ2-5; D perhaps matches TRBD2 (6 bases). CDR3 size: 12 residues. Germline CDR1 reads SNHLY; CDR2 reads FYNNEI. V was trimmed by 8 bases and J by 5 bases, leaving 12 bases between them. The CDR3, as DNA: TGTGCCAGCGTTCCGGCGGGGGAGACCCAGTACTTC. It translates to CASVPAGETQYF. Combining the CDR3 with reference TRBV2 and TRBJ2-5 gives the whole variable domain EPEVTQTPSHQVTQMGQEVILRCVPISNHLYFYWYRQILGQKVEFLVSFYNNEISEKSEIFDDQFSVERPDGSNFTLKIRSTKLEDSAMYFCASVPAGETQYFGPGTRLLVL.

This chain joins TRBV10-3 and TRBJ1-2, with 10 bases matching TRBD1. Germline V CDR1 and CDR2: ENHRY, SYGVKD. V lost 2 bases and J lost 6; bases outside the gene matches: 3. The CDR3 covers 14 residues. The CDR3 here is CAISEVGQGHGYTF. The CDR3 nucleotides read TGTGCCATCAGTGAGGTGGGACAGGGGCATGGCTACACCTTC.

The gene calls are TRBV19 and TRBJ1-5; 9 bases fit TRBD1. Germline V gives CDR1 LNHDA, CDR2 SQIVND (reference sequence). The CDR3 length is 15 residues. J was trimmed by 7 bases and V by 6 bases; bases with no gene match: 10. The CDR3 coding sequence is TGTGCCAGTAGGAGCCGACAGGGGGAATGGCAGCCCCAGCATTTT. This gives the protein CASRSRQGEWQPQHF.

The chain is built from TRBV2 and TRBJ2-7; 9 bases line up with TRBD1. This CDR3 has 14 amino acids. Germline V CDR1 and CDR2: SNHLY, FYNNEI. V gave up 1 base and J gave up 4 bases; unmatched junction bases: 2. The CDR3 DNA sequence: TGTGCCAGCAGTGAAGACAGGGGGCAATACGAGCAGTACTTC. Translating it yields CASSEDRGQYEQYF.

The chain joins TRBV19 to TRBJ2-3; D is possibly TRBD2 (7 bases). The V gene's germline CDR1 is LNHDA and CDR2 SQIVND (reference sequence). V was pared by 3 bases and J by 4 bases, with 14 bases between. The CDR3 spans 15 residues. CDR3 protein: CASSIRGGSADTQYF. DNA for the CDR3: TGTGCCAGTAGTATTAGGGGGGGATCGGCAGATACGCAGTATTTT.

The chain combines TRBV11-2 with TRBJ2-6; 7 positions match TRBD1. The junction had 14 bases not matched to a gene; V was cut back by 4 bases and J by 2 bases. This CDR3 contains 19 residues. Germline V lookup: CDR1 SGHAT, CDR2 FQNNGV. The CDR3 here is CASSSLQGVSLPGANVLTF. The CDR3 DNA is TGTGCCAGCAGCTCCCTCCAGGGGGTTAGCCTACCTGGGGCCAACGTCCTGACTTTC.

V usage is TRBV7-3 and J usage is TRBJ1-2; TRBD1 matches at 7 bases. V trimming: 5 bases; J trimming: 7 bases; junction bases outside the gene matches: 7. The CDR3 covers 13 residues. The germline V gene has CDR1 SGHTA and CDR2 FQGTGA. CDR3 sequence: CASSNTTGFGYTF. The CDR3 DNA sequence: TGTGCCAGCAGCAATACGACAGGGTTTGGCTACACCTTC.

The chain has TRBV7-9 and TRBJ1-1; D uncertain. V lost 2 bases to trimming and J lost 4 bases, with 8 bases between them. The CDR3 is 13 amino acids. The germline V gene has CDR1 SEHNR and CDR2 FQNEAQ (reference sequence). The CDR3 is CASSLIVSTEAFF. CDR3 DNA: TGTGCCAGCAGCTTAATAGTCTCCACTGAAGCTTTCTTT.

V and J are TRBV7-8 and TRBJ2-7; no clear D gene. The CDR3 length is 12 residues. V gave up 4 bases and J gave up 2 bases, with 6 bases separating them. Germline V gene sequence: CDR1 SGHVS, CDR2 FQNEAQ. CDR3 bases: TGTGCCAGCAGCTCAGGCCCCTACGAGCAGTACTTC. Residues: CASSSGPYEQYF.

The chain couples TRBV14 to TRBJ2-1; 9 nucleotides match TRBD2. Trimming removed 2 bases from V and 9 bases from J; junction bases left unmatched: 2. There are 13 residues in the CDR3. The germline CDR1 and CDR2 sequences are SGHDN and FVKESK. CDR3 residues: CASSQLAGSEQFF. For the CDR3, the DNA is TGTGCCAGCAGCCAACTAGCGGGGAGTGAGCAGTTCTTC.

The chain carries TRBV5-4 and TRBJ2-1, with D hard to call. Per germline, CDR1 SGHNT and CDR2 YYREEE (reference sequence). The CDR3 totals 15 residues. Trimming stripped 0 bases from V and 2 bases from J, with 9 bases between. CDR3 sequence (DNA): TGTGCCAGCAGCTTGGCCGGTCGGGCCTACAATGAGCAGTTCTTC. Encoded protein: CASSLAGRAYNEQFF. The full variable domain, its missing parts supplied by reference TRBV5-4 and TRBJ2-1, is ETGVTQSPTHLIKTRGQQVTLRCSSQSGHNTVSWYQQALGQGPQFIFQYYREEENGRGNFPPRFSGLQFPNYSSELNVNALELDDSALYLCASSLAGRAYNEQFFGPGTRLTVL.

This clone has a handful of counts. The chain has TRBV14 and TRBJ2-4; D not certain. V lost 2 bases to trimming and J lost 0 bases, with 11 bases between them. The CDR3 has 16 residues. CDR1 is SGHDN, CDR2 FVKESK, per germline. This CDR3 reads CASSQLTGQAKNIQYF. The CDR3 DNA reads as TGTGCCAGCAGCCAATTGACGGGCCAAGCCAAAAACATTCAGTACTTC.

The CDR3 loop reads CASSLGRLTGSPLHF. Here the CDR3 DNA reads TGTGCCAGCAGCTTGGGACGACTCACGGGTTCACCCCTCCACTTT. This rearrangement joins TRBV5-8 to TRBJ1-6; D remains unclear. The CDR3 loop spans 15 amino acids. Trimming left V 0 bases short and J 9 bases short, with 13 bases between. Germline CDR1 SGHTS, CDR2 YDEGEE.

The V gene is TRBV6-4, the J gene TRBJ1-5; D remains unclear. Germline V gene data show CDR1 as MRHNA and CDR2 as SNTAGT. This CDR3 is built from 14 residues. Trimming shortened V by 8 bases and J by 6 bases, and 17 bases separated the two germline ends. As DNA, the CDR3 is TGTGCCAGCGCCCGGGAGGCCGAGGGTCAGCCCCAGCATTTT. Its translation is CASAREAEGQPQHF.

This chain connects TRBV5-1 to TRBJ2-7; the D is unclear. Per the germline V gene, CDR1 is SGHRS and CDR2 is YFSETQ. CDR3 length: 12 amino acids. Trimming took 5 bases from V and 2 from J, leaving 8 bases between them. The CDR3, as DNA: TGCGCCAGCAGAACAGAGGCCTACGAGCAGTACTTC. Translation: CASRTEAYEQYF.

The rearrangement joins TRBV5-4 to TRBJ1-2; D is undetermined. V was cut by 0 bases and J by 8 bases, with 11 bases left in between. CDR3 size: 13 residues. Germline lookup yields CDR1 SGHNT and CDR2 YYREEE (reference sequence). Here the CDR3 reads CASSLVAGFGYTF. As DNA, the CDR3 is TGTGCCAGCAGCTTGGTGGCAGGCTTCGGCTACACCTTC.

This chain uses TRBV27 with TRBJ1-2; tentative D call: TRBD1 (6 bases). The CDR3 totals 16 residues. The V and J ends lost 0 bases and 5 bases respectively, with 16 bases between them. Germline V lookup: CDR1 MNHEY, CDR2 SMNVEV (reference sequence). The CDR3 coding sequence is TGTGCCAGCAGTTTATCCGGGGGGGGCATTGGGTATGGCTACACCTTC. The encoded protein is CASSLSGGGIGYGYTF.

The chain couples TRBV27 to TRBJ1-1; 7 bases are shared with TRBD1. The CDR3 extends over 13 amino acids. In germline, CDR1 is MNHEY, CDR2 SMNVEV (reference sequence). V shed 8 bases and J 6 bases; nucleotides not matched to a gene: 9. CDR3 DNA: TGTGCCAGCTGGAGACAGGGACGATCTGAAGCTTTCTTT. Amino acid sequence: CASWRQGRSEAFF.

This clone was counted a few times. The J gene is TRBJ2-3, the V gene TRBV7-8; no firm D call. This CDR3 contains 13 residues. The germline V gene has CDR1 SGHVS and CDR2 FQNEAQ. V was pared by 1 base and J by 6 bases, with 8 bases between. CDR3 in DNA: TGTGCCAGCAGCTTAGGTAGATCCGATACGCAGTATTTT. Translating gives CASSLGRSDTQYF.

The chain has TRBV27 and TRBJ2-2, with 9 positions matching TRBD2. CDR1 and CDR2 (germline): MNHEY, SMNVEV (reference sequence). The CDR3 extends over 18 amino acids. The trim removed 0 bases at V and 2 bases at J, leaving 7 bases unmatched. CDR3 region: CASSLSSIAGANTGELFF. CDR3 sequence (DNA): TGTGCCAGCAGTTTATCGTCGATAGCGGGGGCTAACACCGGGGAGCTGTTTTTT.

This clone was observed a few times. This sequence joins TRBV19 and TRBJ2-5, with 9 bases matching TRBD1. Germline V gene sequence: CDR1 LNHDA, CDR2 SQIVND (reference sequence). After removal of 6 bases from V and 5 bases from J, the junction contained 4 bases not matched to a gene. The CDR3 covers 13 residues. The CDR3 loop reads CASSDRGGETQYF. CDR3 nucleotide sequence: TGTGCCAGTAGCGACAGGGGGGGTGAGACCCAGTACTTC.